This T cell receptor (beta chain) was captured in a study of blood T cell repertoires in COVID-19 (dated by TCRdb to 2020 to 2022). In terms of the full investigation: Samples covering the acute and convalescent phases of COVID-19 were provided by collaborators in the United States, Italy and Spain. Where HLA class I and class II types were available, the types were taken from metadata supplied by the sample provider, not from assay-based typing. The repertoires were released in a freely available public database meant as a resource for research on the immune response to SARS-CoV-2. The prospective study material was composed of cDNA or gDNA derived from T cells, B-cell-depleted T cells, or PBMCs. Sample metadata almost always included a de-identified subject ID, COVID-19 status, age in years and sex. Subjects who had been exposed to COVID-19, were actively infected with it, or had recovered from it provided the deeply sampled blood TCRbeta repertoires that made up the dataset. The samples were drawn from two sources: the first 160 participants of the ongoing ImmuneRACE study, and about 1,300 subjects contributed by 6 global collaborators. Here is what the overall study found, with its caveats: How much clinical and demographic metadata was included differed by source and by participant, and the metadata was provided uncurated.

TCRbeta CDR3 regions were amplified from genomic DNA by means of the immunoSEQ Assay, a bias-controlled multiplex PCR. The study's processing was this. The number of nucleated cells in each sample was estimated by amplification of reference gene primers within the assay. Sequence reads were collapsed and filtered to measure the absolute abundance of every unique TCRbeta CDR3 rearrangement. For each sample, productive Simpson clonality was calculated as the square root of Simpson's diversity index across productive rearrangements. Held by TCRdb, this immuneACCESS table contains in-frame sequences only and omits some clones. Under half of the omission traces to an unresolved V gene where checked; the cause of the rest is unknown. V, J and clone size derive from that table, while D and trimming were established from the DNA sequence. The sample yields under 500,000 clones; roughly 87% were counted once. The ten largest account for roughly 2% of the sample.

A remark on this clone: Its recognized antigen is unknown. No base qualities exist here, and no much larger clone lies one base off it.

In the prospective study, participants were roughly 18 to 95 years old, resided in about two dozen geographic areas of the United States, and were enrolled through a virtual design. In the prospective study, participants were assigned to cohorts based on the clinical history participants reported in a screening survey and a study questionnaire. In the prospective study, whole blood, serum and a nasopharyngeal or oropharyngeal swab were collected from each participant by mobile phlebotomists. Additional blood draws and questionnaires over an approximately 2-month period could optionally be provided by prospective study participants. Before DNA extraction, blood samples from the prospective study were shipped at room temperature or frozen. V is cut back by 2 bases and J by 0 bases, with 0 bases in the junction unmatched. CDR1 and CDR2 are drawn from the germline V gene: MNHEY, SVGEGT. Counted from cysteine to phenylalanine, this CDR3 has 14 amino acids. CDR3 DNA is the only sequence kept; it has 42 bases, read in frame from the first base.

The sample consisted of PBMCs or T cells enriched from blood (not recorded which). The V and J genes are TRBV6-2 or TRBV6-3 and TRBJ2-5; TRBD2 fits 7 bases in the junction. This sequence originates from a woman aged 18-35 years with acute COVID-19. The DNA is as follows: TGTGCCAGCAGTTACGGGACTAACCAAGAGACCCAGTACTTC. Translated, this gives CASSYGTNQETQYF.